Below, 21 T cell receptor beta chains from the same sample are listed, as sequenced in a study of T-cell reconstitution after alpha-beta-depleted transplantation in children. Researchers prepared the TCRbeta library using unique molecular identifiers, the study reports. A single record per CDR3 protein comes from TCRdb applying MiXCR to the PCR reads. The profile shows some 220,000 distinct CDR3 sequences, roughly 9% of them singletons. This sample comprised PBMCs from the stem cell graft donor, obtained from the stem cell graft. Every receptor here comes from a human donor who donated a stem cell graft to a child with acute lymphoblastic leukemia.

This clonotype showed up just a few times. V usage is TRBV12-3 or TRBV12-4 and J usage is TRBJ1-3; no definite D call. Trimming removed 6 bases from V and 8 bases from J, with 14 bases in between. This CDR3 is built from 13 residues. The CDR3 region is CASRLGAFDTIYF. CDR3 DNA: TGTGCCAGCAGACTCGGAGCTTTCGACACCATATATTTT.

There are a few counts of this clonotype. The rearrangement joins TRBV5-1 to TRBJ2-5; possibly TRBD2 for D (5 bases). Trimming took off 4 bases at V and 5 bases at J, with 15 bases between the two ends. Per germline, CDR1 SGHRS and CDR2 YFSETQ. This CDR3 is built from 14 residues. CDR3 DNA sequence: TGCGCCAGCAGCGGACTCCCGCATGGGGAGACCCAGTACTTC. The encoded protein is CASSGLPHGETQYF.

By sample fraction, this clonotype is medium-sized (0.01 to 0.1%). The chain is built from TRBV12-3 or TRBV12-4 and TRBJ2-3; D remains unclear. V lost 1 base to trimming and J lost 0 bases, with 14 bases between them. The CDR3 runs 17 residues. CDR3 sequence (DNA): TGTGCCAGCAGTTTAGGTAGTTGGTTTAACAGCACAGATACGCAGTATTTT. Protein sequence: CASSLGSWFNSTDTQYF.

This clonotype was detected many times. The J gene is TRBJ2-5, the V gene TRBV5-1, with D possibly called TRBD1 or TRBD2 (7 bases each). This CDR3 region has 14 residues. Per germline, CDR1 SGHRS and CDR2 YFSETQ. Trimming removed 4 bases at V and 3 bases at J, with 13 bases between. The CDR3 DNA sequence: TGCGCCAGCAGCCCGACAGGGAGGGAAGAGACCCAGTACTTC. Amino acid sequence: CASSPTGREETQYF.

The chain couples TRBV5-4 to TRBJ1-2, with D unclear. In germline, CDR1 is SGHNT, CDR2 YYREEE (reference sequence). There are 13 residues in the CDR3. The V gene lost 1 base and the J gene lost 4 bases, with 8 bases spanning the gap. The CDR3 coding sequence is TGTGCCAGCAGCTTGTCCCCCACCTATGGCTACACCTTC. Translating it yields CASSLSPTYGYTF.

The rearrangement links TRBV18 to TRBJ2-3, with 7 bases matching TRBD1. CDR3 size: 16 residues. Trimming took 1 base from V and 1 from J; bases not matched to a gene: 5. The germline V gene encodes CDR1 KGHSH and CDR2 LQKENI. The CDR3 nucleotides are TGTGCCAGCTCACCACAGGGGGCTGGTGGCACAGATACGCAGTATTTT. Translating it yields CASSPQGAGGTDTQYF.

This clonotype was recorded at least ten times. The chain couples TRBV7-8 to TRBJ1-1; 7 bases fit TRBD1. Per germline, CDR1 SGHVS and CDR2 FQNEAQ. V was clipped by 10 bases and J by 1 base; unmatched bases: 9. The CDR3 extends over 14 amino acids. The CDR3 spells CAIPQGGPNTEAFF. The CDR3 DNA is TGTGCCATCCCTCAGGGGGGGCCGAACACTGAAGCTTTCTTT.

This clonotype was observed many times. The gene calls are TRBV12-3 or TRBV12-4 and TRBJ1-2, with 7 bases fitting TRBD1. CDR3 length: 13 amino acids. V lost 7 bases and J lost 7; bases outside the gene matches: 9. CDR3 region: CASTPTGSGGYTF. Written as DNA, the CDR3 is TGTGCCAGCACCCCGACAGGGAGTGGTGGCTACACCTTC.

There are many counts of this clonotype. The V and J genes are TRBV6-1 and TRBJ2-5; TRBD1 matches at 7 bases. Germline CDR1 MNHNS, CDR2 SASEGT. The CDR3 contains 14 residues. Trimming cost V 6 bases and J 3 bases; bases outside gene matches: 7. The CDR3 nucleotides read TGTGCCAGCAGCCCTAGGGACAGAAAAGAGACCCAGTACTTC. It codes for CASSPRDRKETQYF.

This clonotype was picked up many times. The rearrangement joins TRBV5-1 to TRBJ1-4, with D perhaps matching TRBD1 (5 bases). The CDR3 has 15 residues. V gave up 1 base and J gave up 6 bases, with 13 bases separating them. Germline V gene data show CDR1 as SGHRS and CDR2 as YFSETQ. DNA of the CDR3: TGCGCCAGCAGCTTGATGAGGTTGGGGGATGAAAAACTGTTTTTT. It is translated as CASSLMRLGDEKLFF. The variable domain in full, completed from reference TRBV5-1 and TRBJ1-4, reads KAGVTQTPRYLIKTRGQQVTLSCSPISGHRSVSWYQQTPGQGLQFLFEYFSETQRNKGNFPGRFSGRQFSNSRSEMNVSTLELGDSALYLCASSLMRLGDEKLFFGSGTQLSVL.

This clonotype was seen only a few times. The CDR3 nucleotides read TGCGCCAGCAGCTCGAACGGGGTCTATGGCTACACCTTC. It is translated as CASSSNGVYGYTF. The rearrangement joins TRBV5-1 to TRBJ1-2; D remains unclear. The V end lost 3 bases, the J end lost 4 bases, and 10 bases lay between the germline ends. The CDR3 runs 13 residues. The germline V gene encodes CDR1 SGHRS and CDR2 YFSETQ.

This clonotype was seen many times. A read error may produce the germline difference seen at one junction end. The chain recombines TRBV9 with TRBJ1-1, with D possibly being TRBD1 (6 bases). The CDR3 is made up of 16 amino acids. Germline CDR1 and CDR2: SGDLS and YYNGEE. Here the CDR3 DNA reads TGTGCCAGCAGCTTTACGACAGGAAGGTTGAACGCTGAAGCTTTCTTT. Protein: CASSFTTGRLNAEAFF.

The chain combines TRBV3-1 with TRBJ2-5, with 8 bases that match TRBD2. The CDR3 consists of 18 residues. CDR1 and CDR2 from the germline V gene are LGHDT and YNNKEL (reference sequence). With 4 bases clipped from V and 5 bases from J, the junction kept 18 bases outside the gene matches. The CDR3 loop is CASSRTSGLGIGAETQYF. The CDR3 coding sequence is TGTGCCAGCAGCCGCACGTCGGGACTAGGGATAGGAGCGGAGACCCAGTACTTC.

The gene calls are TRBV27 and TRBJ1-6, with D tentatively TRBD1 (5 bases). The CDR3 is 15 amino acids. Between the trimmed V and J ends, which lost 10 bases and 4 bases, there was a span of 17 bases. CDR1 is MNHEY and CDR2 is SMNVEV in the germline V gene (reference sequence). CDR3 amino acids: CATRGEQIYNSPLHF. CDR3 in DNA: TGTGCCACCCGGGGGGAGCAGATTTATAATTCACCCCTCCACTTT.

This clonotype was seen a handful of times. This rearrangement joins TRBV6-5 to TRBJ2-1, with 8 bases that match TRBD2. The CDR3 is 15 residues long. With V trimmed by 4 bases and J by 8 bases, 10 bases remained unmatched. Germline V CDR1 and CDR2: MNHEY, SVGAGI. This CDR3 is CASSSPGGRVYEQFF. CDR3 nucleotide sequence: TGTGCCAGCAGTTCTCCGGGGGGGCGGGTCTATGAGCAGTTCTTC.

This chain connects TRBV3-1 to TRBJ1-6, with TRBD1 as a possible D gene (6 bases). V was cut by 3 bases and J by 7 bases, with 16 bases left in between. This CDR3 has 16 amino acids. Per germline, CDR1 LGHDT and CDR2 YNNKEL (reference sequence). This chain's CDR3 is CASSQRRVTGNSPLHF. In DNA, the CDR3 is TGTGCCAGCAGCCAGCGGAGGGTGACAGGCAATTCACCCCTCCACTTT.

The chain couples TRBV5-8 to TRBJ1-2, with no clear D. Trimming cost V 2 bases and J 3 bases, with 11 bases left between them. Germline CDR1 SGHTS, CDR2 YDEGEE. The CDR3 runs to 14 residues. Written as DNA, the CDR3 is TGTGCCAGCAGCTTTTCTAACAGCCACTATGGCTACACCTTC. As protein: CASSFSNSHYGYTF.

The J gene is TRBJ2-2, the V gene TRBV12-3 or TRBV12-4; possibly TRBD1 or TRBD2 for D (6 bases each). This CDR3 spans 16 amino acids. V dropped 0 bases and J dropped 1 base, with 9 bases sitting between them. The CDR3 DNA sequence: TGTGCCAGCAGTTTAGCGGGGGGACAGAACACCGGGGAGCTGTTTTTT. Its translation: CASSLAGGQNTGELFF.

This clonotype was observed many times. The chain links TRBV10-1 to TRBJ2-1; the match to TRBD1 covers 7 bases. The germline CDR1 and CDR2 sequences are WNHNN and SYGVQD (reference sequence). The V and J ends lost 3 bases and 12 bases, in that order; junction bases with no gene match: 8. CDR3 length: 13 residues. The CDR3 bases are TGCGCCAGCAGTGAACTAGACAGGGAAACGCAGTTCTTC. It codes for CASSELDRETQFF.

This chain uses TRBV5-1 with TRBJ2-2, with D possibly matching TRBD2 (6 bases). CDR3 length: 16 amino acids. Germline-derived CDR1 and CDR2 are SGHRS and YFSETQ. Trimming took off 0 bases at V and 5 bases at J, with 14 bases between the two ends. CDR3 protein: CASSLGTAGSTGELFF. CDR3 DNA sequence: TGCGCCAGCAGCTTGGGTACGGCGGGATCAACCGGGGAGCTGTTTTTT.

This clonotype was observed at least ten times. The chain links TRBV20-1 to TRBJ2-7; D gene uncertain. This CDR3 contains 14 residues. Germline assignment: CDR1 DFQATT and CDR2 SNEGSKA (reference sequence). The germline V and J ends were trimmed by 3 bases and 2 bases, with 14 bases remaining between them. The CDR3 DNA is TGCAGTGCTAGTTCCACCGACACCCCCTACGAGCAGTACTTC. Translation: CSASSTDTPYEQYF.